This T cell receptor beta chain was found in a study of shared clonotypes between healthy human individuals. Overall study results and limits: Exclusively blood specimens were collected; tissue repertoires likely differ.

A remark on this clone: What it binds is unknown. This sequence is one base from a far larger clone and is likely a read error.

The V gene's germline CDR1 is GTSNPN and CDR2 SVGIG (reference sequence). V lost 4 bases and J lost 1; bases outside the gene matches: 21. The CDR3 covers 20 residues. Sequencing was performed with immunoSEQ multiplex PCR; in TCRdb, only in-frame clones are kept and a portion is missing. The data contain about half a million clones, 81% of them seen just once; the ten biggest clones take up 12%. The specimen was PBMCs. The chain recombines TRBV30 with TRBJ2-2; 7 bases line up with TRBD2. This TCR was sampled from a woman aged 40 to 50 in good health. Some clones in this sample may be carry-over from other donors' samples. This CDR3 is CAWTMRGKLVEPLNTGELFF. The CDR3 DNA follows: TGTGCCTGGACCATGCGGGGGAAACTAGTGGAGCCGCTGAACACCGGGGAGCTGTTTTTT.